A selection of T cell receptor beta chains follows, all from one sample in a study of CD8 T cells in ankylosing spondylitis. TCRdb fed the 5' RACE reads into MiXCR, producing one record per CDR3 protein. The table has about 440,000 distinct CDR3 sequences, about 15% seen once. What was sequenced was blood, either unsorted or a sorted T cell fraction (not recorded which). The receptor source for this set is a male donor with ankylosing spondylitis. The CDR3 runs from the conserved cysteine through the conserved F or W. Each record gives: V gene, clone size, J gene, D gene, CDR3 protein, CDR3 DNA. A D gene is named only where the DNA matches it firmly. For some rows the clone size is stated as once, few or many, or as a class when expanded; others skip it.

TRBV6-1	-	TRBJ2-5	TRBD1	CASRQEGGRRSQYF	TGTGCCAGCAGACAAGAAGGGGGCCGGAGGTCCCAGTACTTC
TRBV18	few	TRBJ2-7	-	CASSPNSATGPYEQYF	TGTGCCAGCTCACCTAATTCGGCCACGGGACCTTACGAGCAGTACTTC
TRBV18	-	TRBJ2-6	-	CASSPRITGANVLTF	TGTGCCAGCTCACCCCGGATTACTGGGGCCAACGTCCTGACTTTC
TRBV2	many	TRBJ2-3	-	CASSTTTDTQYF	TGTGCCAGCAGCACCACCACAGATACGCAGTATTTT
TRBV20-1	few	TRBJ2-3	-	CSAEGAGNTDTQYF	TGCAGTGCTGAAGGGGCTGGCAACACAGATACGCAGTATTTT
TRBV10-3	few	TRBJ1-1	TRBD1	CAISAGAGGDTEAFF	TGTGCCATCAGTGCGGGGGCAGGGGGCGATACTGAAGCTTTCTTT
TRBV3-1	-	TRBJ1-4	-	CASSPRGRTNEKLFF	TGTGCCAGCAGCCCCCGAGGGCGAACTAATGAAAAACTGTTTTTT
TRBV20-1	-	TRBJ2-4	TRBD2	CSARDASGSGNIQYF	TGCAGTGCTAGAGATGCTAGCGGGAGTGGAAACATTCAGTACTTC
TRBV30	-	TRBJ2-5	TRBD1	CAWVGQLRETQYF	TGTGCCTGGGTGGGACAGTTAAGAGAGACCCAGTACTTC
TRBV19	many	TRBJ1-5	TRBD1	CASRDRGNQPQHF	TGTGCCAGCCGGGACAGAGGCAATCAGCCCCAGCATTTT
TRBV28	-	TRBJ2-1	-	CASSLGSHSSYNEQFF	TGTGCCAGCAGTTTGGGCAGCCACTCCTCCTACAATGAGCAGTTCTTC
TRBV15	-	TRBJ2-1	-	CATSRSPTGTDNNEQFF	TGTGCCACCAGCAGGTCCCCGACCGGGACGGACAACAATGAGCAGTTCTTC
TRBV10-3	-	TRBJ2-1	TRBD2	CAIGLAAKSSYNEQFF	TGTGCCATCGGACTAGCGGCTAAGAGCTCCTACAATGAGCAGTTCTTC
TRBV4-1	few	TRBJ1-3	-	CASSQVDMGIRSGNTIYF	TGCGCCAGCAGCCAAGTGGATATGGGAATCCGATCTGGAAACACCATATATTTT
TRBV5-6	-	TRBJ2-5	TRBD2	CASAGDRGETQYF	TGTGCGTCTGCGGGGGACCGGGGGGAGACCCAGTACTTC
TRBV16	-	TRBJ2-7	TRBD2	CASSPLSRLAAHYEQYF	TGTGCCAGCAGCCCCCTCAGTCGCCTAGCGGCTCACTACGAGCAGTACTTC
TRBV4-2	few	TRBJ2-5	-	CASSSGRVQETQYF	TGTGCCAGCAGCTCAGGGAGAGTTCAAGAGACCCAGTACTTC
TRBV20-1	-	TRBJ2-3	TRBD2	CSAIGTSGSPIEETQYF	TGCAGTGCGATCGGGACTAGCGGGAGTCCCATTGAGGAGACGCAGTATTTT
TRBV6-5	few	TRBJ1-5	TRBD1	CASSYTGGLGNQPQHF	TGTGCCAGCAGTTACACAGGGGGCCTCGGGAATCAGCCCCAGCATTTT
TRBV7-8	-	TRBJ1-5	-	CASSLVGARGNQPQHF	TGTGCCAGCAGCTTAGTCGGGGCGCGGGGCAATCAGCCCCAGCATTTT
TRBV13	few	TRBJ1-2	-	CASSLGGEQSYTF	TGTGCCAGCAGCTTAGGGGGAGAGCAAAGCTACACCTTC
TRBV20-1	few	TRBJ1-5	TRBD1	CSARPQGALNQPQHF	TGCAGTGCTAGACCACAGGGGGCCCTCAATCAGCCCCAGCATTTT
TRBV4-1	many	TRBJ1-1	TRBD1	CASSQGTGDFRNTEAFF	TGCGCCAGCAGCCAAGGGACAGGGGATTTCCGGAACACTGAAGCTTTCTTT
TRBV6-5	-	TRBJ1-2	-	CASFGDAYGYTF	TGTGCCAGCTTCGGGGATGCCTATGGCTACACCTTC
TRBV6-1	-	TRBJ2-7	-	CASTRGPEPTYEQYF	TGTGCCAGCACCCGGGGCCCGGAACCTACCTACGAGCAGTACTTC
TRBV20-1	-	TRBJ1-5	-	CSATRLGDQPQHF	TGCAGTGCCACGAGACTTGGGGATCAGCCCCAGCATTTT
TRBV29-1	few	TRBJ2-2	TRBD1	CSVEVLGQHGELFF	TGCAGCGTTGAAGTACTGGGACAGCACGGGGAGCTGTTTTTT
TRBV5-6	-	TRBJ2-7	TRBD1	CASSLQGLEQYF	TGTGCCAGCAGCTTACAGGGGTTGGAGCAGTACTTC
TRBV18	-	TRBJ2-1	-	CASSPFGTYNEQFF	TGTGCCAGCTCCCCGTTTGGGACCTACAATGAGCAGTTCTTC
TRBV29-1	many	TRBJ1-1	-	CSVGASGSLNTEAFF	TGCAGCGTTGGGGCCTCCGGGTCCCTGAACACTGAAGCTTTCTTT
TRBV27	few	TRBJ1-1	-	CALPTPNTEAFF	TGTGCCCTCCCGACACCGAACACTGAAGCTTTCTTT
TRBV5-1	few	TRBJ1-1	-	CASTPSGVNTEAFF	TGCGCCAGCACCCCGAGTGGGGTGAACACTGAAGCTTTCTTT